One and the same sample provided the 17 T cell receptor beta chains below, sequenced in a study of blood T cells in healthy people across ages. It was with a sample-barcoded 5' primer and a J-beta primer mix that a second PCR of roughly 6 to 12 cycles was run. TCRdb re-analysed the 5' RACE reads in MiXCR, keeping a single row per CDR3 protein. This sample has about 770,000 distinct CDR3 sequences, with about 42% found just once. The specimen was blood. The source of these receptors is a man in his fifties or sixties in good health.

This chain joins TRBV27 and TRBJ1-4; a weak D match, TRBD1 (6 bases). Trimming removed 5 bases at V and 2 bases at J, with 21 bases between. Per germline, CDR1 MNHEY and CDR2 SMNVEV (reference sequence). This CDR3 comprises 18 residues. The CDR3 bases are TGTGCCAGCAGTCCGTGGTGGGGGGCCCACGGGACTAATGAAAAACTGTTTTTT. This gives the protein CASSPWWGAHGTNEKLFF.

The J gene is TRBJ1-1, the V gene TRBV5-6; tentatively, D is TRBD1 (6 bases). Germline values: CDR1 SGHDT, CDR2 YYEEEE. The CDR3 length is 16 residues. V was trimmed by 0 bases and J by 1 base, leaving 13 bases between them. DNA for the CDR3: TGTGCCAGCAGCTTGGCGGGGGCGGGCGGGAACACTGAAGCTTTCTTT. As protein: CASSLAGAGGNTEAFF.

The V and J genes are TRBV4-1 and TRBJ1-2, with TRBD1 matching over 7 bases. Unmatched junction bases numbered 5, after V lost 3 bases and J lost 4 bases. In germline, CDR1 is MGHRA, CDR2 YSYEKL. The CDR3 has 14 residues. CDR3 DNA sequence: TGCGCCAGCAGCCACCGACAGGGTAGCTATGGCTACACCTTC. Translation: CASSHRQGSYGYTF.

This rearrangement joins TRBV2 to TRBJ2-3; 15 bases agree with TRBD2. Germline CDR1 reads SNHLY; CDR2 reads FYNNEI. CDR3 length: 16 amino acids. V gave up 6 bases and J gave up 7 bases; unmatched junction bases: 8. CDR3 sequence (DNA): TGTGCCAGCAGAATGGGACTAGCGGGGGGAACATATACGCAGTATTTT. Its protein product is CASRMGLAGGTYTQYF.

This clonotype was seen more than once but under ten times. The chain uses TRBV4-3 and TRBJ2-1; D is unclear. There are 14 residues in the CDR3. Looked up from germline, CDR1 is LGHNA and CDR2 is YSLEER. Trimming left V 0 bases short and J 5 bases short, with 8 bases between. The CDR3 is CASSQDLGNNEQFF. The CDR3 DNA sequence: TGCGCCAGCAGCCAAGATTTAGGGAACAATGAGCAGTTCTTC.

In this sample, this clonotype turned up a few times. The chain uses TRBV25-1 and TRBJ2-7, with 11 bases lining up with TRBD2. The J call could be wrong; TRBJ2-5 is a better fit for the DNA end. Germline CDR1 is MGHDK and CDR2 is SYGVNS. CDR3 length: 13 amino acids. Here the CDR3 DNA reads TGTGCCGCCACGACTAGCGGGGAAGAGACCCAGTACTTC. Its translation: CAATTSGEETQYF.

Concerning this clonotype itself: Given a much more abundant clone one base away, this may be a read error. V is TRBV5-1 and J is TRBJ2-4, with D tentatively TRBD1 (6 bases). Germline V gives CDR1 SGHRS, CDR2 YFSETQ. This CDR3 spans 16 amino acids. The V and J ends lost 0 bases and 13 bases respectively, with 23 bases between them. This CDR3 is CASSLVGGLGYNEQYF. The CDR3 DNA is TGCGCCAGCAGCTTGGTTGGGGGCCTGGGCTACAATGAGCAGTACTTC.

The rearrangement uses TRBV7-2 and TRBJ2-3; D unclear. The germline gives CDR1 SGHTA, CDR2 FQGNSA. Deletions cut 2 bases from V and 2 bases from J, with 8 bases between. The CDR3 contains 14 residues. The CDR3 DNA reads TGTGCCAGCAGCTTAAATTTGGCCACAGATACGCAGTATTTT. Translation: CASSLNLATDTQYF.

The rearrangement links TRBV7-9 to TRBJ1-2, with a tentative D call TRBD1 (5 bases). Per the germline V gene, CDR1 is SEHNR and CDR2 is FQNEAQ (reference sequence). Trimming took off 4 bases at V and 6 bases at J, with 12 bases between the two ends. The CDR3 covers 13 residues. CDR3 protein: CASSCREGHGYTF. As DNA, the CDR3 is TGTGCCAGCAGCTGCAGGGAAGGGCATGGCTACACCTTC.

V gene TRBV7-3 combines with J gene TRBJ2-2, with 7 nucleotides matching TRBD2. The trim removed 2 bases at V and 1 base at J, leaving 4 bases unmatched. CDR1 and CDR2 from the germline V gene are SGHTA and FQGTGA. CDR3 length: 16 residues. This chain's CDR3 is CASSLLGTKNTGELFF. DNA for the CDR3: TGTGCCAGCAGCTTATTGGGGACTAAGAACACCGGGGAGCTGTTTTTT.

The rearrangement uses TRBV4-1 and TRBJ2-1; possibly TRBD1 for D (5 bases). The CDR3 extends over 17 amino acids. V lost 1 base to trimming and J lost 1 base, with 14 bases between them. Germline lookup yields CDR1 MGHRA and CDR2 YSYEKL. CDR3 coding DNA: TGCGCCAGCAGCCAAGTGGTCTCAGGGCGTTCCTACAATGAGCAGTTCTTC. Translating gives CASSQVVSGRSYNEQFF.

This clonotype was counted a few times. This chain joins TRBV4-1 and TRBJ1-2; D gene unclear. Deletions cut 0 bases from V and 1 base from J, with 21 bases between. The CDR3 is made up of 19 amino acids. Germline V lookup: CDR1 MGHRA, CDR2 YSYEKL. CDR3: CASSQEAGGLRTRNYGYTF. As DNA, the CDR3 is TGCGCCAGCAGCCAAGAGGCAGGAGGACTCCGGACCCGTAACTATGGCTACACCTTC.

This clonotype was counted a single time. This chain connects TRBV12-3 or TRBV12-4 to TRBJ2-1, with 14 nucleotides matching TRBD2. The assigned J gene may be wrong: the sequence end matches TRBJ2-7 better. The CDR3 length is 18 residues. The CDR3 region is CASSRGLAGASSYNEQYF. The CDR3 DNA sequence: TGTGCCAGCAGTCGGGGACTAGCGGGGGCCAGCTCCTACAATGAGCAGTACTTC.

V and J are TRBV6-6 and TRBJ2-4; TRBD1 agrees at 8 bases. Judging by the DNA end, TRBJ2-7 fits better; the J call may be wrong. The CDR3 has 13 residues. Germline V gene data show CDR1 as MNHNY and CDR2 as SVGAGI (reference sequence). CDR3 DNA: TGTGCCAGCAAGCCGGGACAGGTATACGAGCAGTACTTC. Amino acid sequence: CASKPGQVYEQYF.

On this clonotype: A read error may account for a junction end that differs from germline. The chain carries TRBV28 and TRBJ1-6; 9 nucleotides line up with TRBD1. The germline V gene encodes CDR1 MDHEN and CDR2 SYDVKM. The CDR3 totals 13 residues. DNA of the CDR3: TGTGCCAGCAAACAGGGGGCTAAATCACTCCTCCACTTT. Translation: CASKQGAKSLLHF. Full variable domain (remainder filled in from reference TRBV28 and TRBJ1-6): DVKVTQSSRYLVKRTGEKVFLECVQDMDHENMFWYRQDPGLGLRLIYFSYDVKMKEKGDIPEGYSVSREKKERFSLILESASTNQTSMYLCASKQGAKSLLHFGNGTRLTVT.

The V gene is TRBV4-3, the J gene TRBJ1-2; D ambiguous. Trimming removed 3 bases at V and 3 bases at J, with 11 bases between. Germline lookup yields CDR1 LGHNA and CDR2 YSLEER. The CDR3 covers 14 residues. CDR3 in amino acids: CASSHRGSDYGYTF. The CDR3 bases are TGCGCCAGCAGCCACCGGGGTAGCGACTATGGCTACACCTTC.

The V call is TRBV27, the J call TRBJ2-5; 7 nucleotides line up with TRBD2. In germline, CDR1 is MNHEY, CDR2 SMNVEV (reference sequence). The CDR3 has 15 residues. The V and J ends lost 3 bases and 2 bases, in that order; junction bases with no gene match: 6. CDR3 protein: CASSFFGGGQETQYF. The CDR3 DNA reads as TGTGCCAGCAGTTTCTTTGGGGGGGGACAAGAGACCCAGTACTTC.